This T cell receptor beta chain was identified in a study of tumor-infiltrating lymphocytes in primary liver carcinoma. Joint extraction of RNA and DNA used about 17-32 mg of bulk tissue that was unsorted. This clonotype was seen repeatedly, ten times or more. The CDR3 sequence is 14 residues long. Germline V CDR1 and CDR2: MNHNS, SASEGT. Trimming removed 7 bases from V and 3 bases from J; junction bases left unmatched: 8. A constant-region primer served to make TCR beta cDNA from approximately 490 ng total RNA. Libraries of TCR beta came from three nested multiplex PCR rounds with slightly modified ARM-PCR. A C-beta reverse primer was combined with TRBV1-TRBV30 forward primers in the first two PCR rounds, and each round had 9 to 10 cycles. A single record per CDR3 protein comes from TCRdb applying MiXCR to the multiplex PCR reads. This sample has about 70,000 distinct CDR3 sequences; 55% to 75% occur once, and the top ten carry roughly a quarter.

The chain employs TRBV6-1 and TRBJ1-2; TRBD1 matches at 7 bases. Sequencing was carried out using liver tumor tissue from sampling region 4. Indicated subset: tumor region T4, right-lateral pole. The source is a middle-aged man with primary liver carcinoma and hepatitis B virus infection. CDR3 sequence: CASTRGGSHYGYTF. The CDR3 DNA sequence: TGTGCCAGCACCCGAGGGGGCAGCCACTATGGCTACACCTTC.